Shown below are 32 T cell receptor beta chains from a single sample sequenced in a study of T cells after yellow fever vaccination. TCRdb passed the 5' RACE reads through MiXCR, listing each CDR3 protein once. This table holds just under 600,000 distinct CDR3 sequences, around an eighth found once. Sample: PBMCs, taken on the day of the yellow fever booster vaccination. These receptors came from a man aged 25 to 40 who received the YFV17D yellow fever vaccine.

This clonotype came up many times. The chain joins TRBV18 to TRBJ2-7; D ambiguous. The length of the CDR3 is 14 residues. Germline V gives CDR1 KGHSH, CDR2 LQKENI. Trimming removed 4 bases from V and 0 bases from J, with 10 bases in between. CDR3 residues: CASSLHPVSYEQYF. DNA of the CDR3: TGTGCCAGCTCACTTCATCCTGTCTCCTACGAGCAGTACTTC.

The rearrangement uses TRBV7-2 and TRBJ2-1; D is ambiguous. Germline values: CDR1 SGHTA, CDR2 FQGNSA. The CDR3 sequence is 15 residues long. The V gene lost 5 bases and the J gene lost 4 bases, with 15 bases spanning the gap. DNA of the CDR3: TGTGCCAGCAGCCTCTCGGCGGCGGAGTACAATGAGCAGTTCTTC. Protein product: CASSLSAAEYNEQFF.

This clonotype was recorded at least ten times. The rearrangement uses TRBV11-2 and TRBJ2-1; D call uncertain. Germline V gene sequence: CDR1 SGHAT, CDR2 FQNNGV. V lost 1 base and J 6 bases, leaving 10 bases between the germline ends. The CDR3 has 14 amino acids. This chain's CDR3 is CASSLGGWSNEQFF. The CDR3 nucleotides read TGTGCCAGCAGCTTAGGAGGTTGGTCCAATGAGCAGTTCTTC. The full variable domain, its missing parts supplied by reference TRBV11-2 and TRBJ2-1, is EAGVAQSPRYKIIEKRQSVAFWCNPISGHATLYWYQQILGQGPKLLIQFQNNGVVDDSQLPKDRFSAERLKGVDSTLKIQPAKLEDSAVYLCASSLGGWSNEQFFGPGTRLTVL.

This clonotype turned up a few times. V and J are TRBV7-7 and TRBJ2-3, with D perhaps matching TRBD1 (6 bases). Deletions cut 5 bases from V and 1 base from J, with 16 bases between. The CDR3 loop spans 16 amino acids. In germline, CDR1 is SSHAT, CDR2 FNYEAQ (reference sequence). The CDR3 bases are TGTGCCAGCAGCCCCGGGACACTCGGTGGCACAGATACGCAGTATTTT. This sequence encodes CASSPGTLGGTDTQYF.

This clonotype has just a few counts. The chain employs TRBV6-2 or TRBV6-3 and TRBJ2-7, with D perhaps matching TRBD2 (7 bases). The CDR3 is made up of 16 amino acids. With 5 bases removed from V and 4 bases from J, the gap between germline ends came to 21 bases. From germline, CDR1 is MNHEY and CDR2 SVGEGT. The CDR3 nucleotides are TGTGCCAGCAGTGCCGCCTGGGGAGGGACAAAATACGAGCAGTACTTC. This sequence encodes CASSAAWGGTKYEQYF.

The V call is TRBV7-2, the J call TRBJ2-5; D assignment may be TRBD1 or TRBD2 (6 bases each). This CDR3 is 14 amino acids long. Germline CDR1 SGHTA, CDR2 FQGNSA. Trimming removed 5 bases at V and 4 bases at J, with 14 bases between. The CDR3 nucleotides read TGTGCCAGCAGCCGGGACTTAGGGGGAGAGACCCAGTACTTC. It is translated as CASSRDLGGETQYF.

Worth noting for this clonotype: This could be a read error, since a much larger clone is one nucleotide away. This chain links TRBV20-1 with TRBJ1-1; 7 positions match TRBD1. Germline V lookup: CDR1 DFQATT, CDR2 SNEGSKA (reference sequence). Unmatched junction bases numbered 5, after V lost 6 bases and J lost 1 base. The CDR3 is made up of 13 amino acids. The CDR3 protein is CSAPGQQNTEAFF. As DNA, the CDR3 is TGCAGTGCCCCGGGACAGCAGAACACTGAAGCTTTCTTT.

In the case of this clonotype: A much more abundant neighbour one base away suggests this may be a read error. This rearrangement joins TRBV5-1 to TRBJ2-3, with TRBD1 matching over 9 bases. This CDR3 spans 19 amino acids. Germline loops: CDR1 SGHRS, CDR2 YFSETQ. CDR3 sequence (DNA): TGCGTCAGCAGCAAGACAGGGGGTCGCGTCGCGACTAGCACAGATACGCAGTATTTT. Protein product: CVSSKTGGRVATSTDTQYF.

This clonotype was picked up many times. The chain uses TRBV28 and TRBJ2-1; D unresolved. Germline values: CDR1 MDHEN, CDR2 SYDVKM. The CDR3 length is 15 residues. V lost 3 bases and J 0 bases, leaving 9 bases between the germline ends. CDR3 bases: TGTGCCAGCAGTTTCGAGTCCAGCTCCTACAATGAGCAGTTCTTC. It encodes CASSFESSSYNEQFF.

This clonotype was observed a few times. CDR3 sequence (DNA): TGTGCCAGCAGAGGGACTAGCGGTACAGGGGAGCTGTTTTTT. This encodes CASRGTSGTGELFF. This rearrangement joins TRBV7-2 to TRBJ2-2; TRBD2 matches 11 bases. The CDR3 loop spans 14 amino acids. V trimming: 6 bases; J trimming: 8 bases; junction bases outside the gene matches: 5. Germline V gene lookup returns CDR1 SGHTA and CDR2 FQGNSA.

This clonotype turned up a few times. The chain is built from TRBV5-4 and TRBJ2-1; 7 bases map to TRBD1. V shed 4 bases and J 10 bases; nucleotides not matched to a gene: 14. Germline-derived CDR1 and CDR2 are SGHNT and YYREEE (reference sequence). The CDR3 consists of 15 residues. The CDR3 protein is CASSRAGGTRGEQFF. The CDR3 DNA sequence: TGTGCCAGCAGCCGAGCAGGGGGAACCCGGGGCGAGCAGTTCTTC.

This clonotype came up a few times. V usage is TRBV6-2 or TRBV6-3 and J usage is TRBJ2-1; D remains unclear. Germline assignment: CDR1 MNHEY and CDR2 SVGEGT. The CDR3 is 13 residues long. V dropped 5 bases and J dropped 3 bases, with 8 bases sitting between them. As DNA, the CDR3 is TGTGCCAGCAGTAATGGGGTCTACAATGAGCAGTTCTTC. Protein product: CASSNGVYNEQFF.

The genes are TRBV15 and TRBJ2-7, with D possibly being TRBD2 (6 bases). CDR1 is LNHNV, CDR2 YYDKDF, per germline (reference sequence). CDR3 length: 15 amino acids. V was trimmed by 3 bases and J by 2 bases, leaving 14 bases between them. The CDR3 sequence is CATSRADGGTYEQYF. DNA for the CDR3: TGTGCCACCAGCAGGGCCGATGGCGGGACCTACGAGCAGTACTTC. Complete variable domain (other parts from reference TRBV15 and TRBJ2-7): DAMVIQNPRYQVTQFGKPVTLSCSQTLNHNVMYWYQQKSSQAPKLLFHYYDKDFNNEADTPDNFQSRRPNTSFCFLDIRSPGLGDTAMYLCATSRADGGTYEQYFGPGTRLTVT.

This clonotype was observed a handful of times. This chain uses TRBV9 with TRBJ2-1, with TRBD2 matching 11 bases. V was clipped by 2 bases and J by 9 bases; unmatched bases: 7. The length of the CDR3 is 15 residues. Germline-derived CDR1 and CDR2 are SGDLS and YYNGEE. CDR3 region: CASSVQLAGEVEQFF. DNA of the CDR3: TGTGCCAGCAGCGTCCAACTAGCGGGAGAGGTTGAGCAGTTCTTC.

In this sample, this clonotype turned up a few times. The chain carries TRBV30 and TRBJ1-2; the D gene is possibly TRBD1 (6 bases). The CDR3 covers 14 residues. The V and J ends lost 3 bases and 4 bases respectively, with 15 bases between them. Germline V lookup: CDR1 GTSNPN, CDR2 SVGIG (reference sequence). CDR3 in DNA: TGTGCCTGGAGGGTACAGGGAGCGACCTATGGCTACACCTTC. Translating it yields CAWRVQGATYGYTF.

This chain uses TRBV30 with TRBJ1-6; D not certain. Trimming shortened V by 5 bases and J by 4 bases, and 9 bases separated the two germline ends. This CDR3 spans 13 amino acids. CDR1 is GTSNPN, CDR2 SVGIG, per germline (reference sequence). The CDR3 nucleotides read TGTGCCTGGGGCGCCCAGTATAATTCACCCCTCCACTTT. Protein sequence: CAWGAQYNSPLHF.

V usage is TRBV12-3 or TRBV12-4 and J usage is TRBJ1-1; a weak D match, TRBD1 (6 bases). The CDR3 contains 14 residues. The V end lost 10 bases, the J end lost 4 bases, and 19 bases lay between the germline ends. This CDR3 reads CATSSRGRFTEAFF. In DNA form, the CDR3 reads TGTGCCACATCCTCGCGGGGGCGATTCACTGAAGCTTTCTTT.

CDR3 bases: TGTGCCACGGAGGGGGAGGGCCAGTACGAGCAGTACTTC. Translated, it gives CATEGEGQYEQYF. The chain combines TRBV12-3 or TRBV12-4 with TRBJ2-7; D is perhaps TRBD2 (7 bases). The germline V and J ends were trimmed by 10 bases and 4 bases, with 17 bases remaining between them. The CDR3 spans 13 residues.

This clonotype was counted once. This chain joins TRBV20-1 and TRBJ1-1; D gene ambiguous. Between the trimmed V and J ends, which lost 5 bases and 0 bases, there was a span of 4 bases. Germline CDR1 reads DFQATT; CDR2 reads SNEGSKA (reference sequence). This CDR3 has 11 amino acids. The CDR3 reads CSADMNTEAFF. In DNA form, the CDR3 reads TGCAGTGCTGATATGAACACTGAAGCTTTCTTT.

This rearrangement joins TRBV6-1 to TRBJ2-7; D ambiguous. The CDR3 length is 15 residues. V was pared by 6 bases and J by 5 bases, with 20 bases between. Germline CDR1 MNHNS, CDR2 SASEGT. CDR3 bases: TGTGCCAGCAGCCCCACACTGGCCAGACGGAACGAGCAGTACTTC. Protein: CASSPTLARRNEQYF.

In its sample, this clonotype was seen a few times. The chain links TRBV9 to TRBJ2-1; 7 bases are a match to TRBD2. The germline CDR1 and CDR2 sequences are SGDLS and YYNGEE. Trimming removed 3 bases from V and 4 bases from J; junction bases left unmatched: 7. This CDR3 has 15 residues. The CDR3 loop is CASSATERGYNEQFF. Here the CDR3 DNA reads TGTGCCAGCAGCGCGACGGAGCGGGGATACAATGAGCAGTTCTTC.

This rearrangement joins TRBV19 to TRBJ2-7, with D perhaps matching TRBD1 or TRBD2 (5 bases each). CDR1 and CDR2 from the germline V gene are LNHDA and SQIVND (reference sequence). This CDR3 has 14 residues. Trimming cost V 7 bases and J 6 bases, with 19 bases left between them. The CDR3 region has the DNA TGTGCCAGTACCCTGGGGGAAGGGTTCGGCGAGCAGTACTTC. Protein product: CASTLGEGFGEQYF.

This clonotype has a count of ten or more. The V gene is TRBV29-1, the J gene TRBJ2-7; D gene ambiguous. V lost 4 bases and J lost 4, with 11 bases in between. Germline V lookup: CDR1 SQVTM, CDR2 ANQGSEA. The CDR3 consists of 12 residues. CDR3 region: CSVVRADYEQYF. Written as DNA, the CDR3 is TGCAGCGTTGTTCGGGCGGATTACGAGCAGTACTTC.

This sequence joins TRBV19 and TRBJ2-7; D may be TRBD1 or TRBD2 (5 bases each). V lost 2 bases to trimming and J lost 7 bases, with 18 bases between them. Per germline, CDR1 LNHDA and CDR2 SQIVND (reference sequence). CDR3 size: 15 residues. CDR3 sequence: CASSIMVGRLREQYF. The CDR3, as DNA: TGTGCCAGTAGTATAATGGTGGGACGACTGAGGGAGCAGTACTTC.

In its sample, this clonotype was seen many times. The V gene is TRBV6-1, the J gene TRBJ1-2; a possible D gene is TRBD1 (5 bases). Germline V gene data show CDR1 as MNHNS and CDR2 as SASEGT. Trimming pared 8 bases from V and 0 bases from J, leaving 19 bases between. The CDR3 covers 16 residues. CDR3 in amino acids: CASFGPGLSANYGYTF. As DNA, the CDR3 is TGTGCCAGCTTCGGCCCGGGACTATCAGCTAACTATGGCTACACCTTC.

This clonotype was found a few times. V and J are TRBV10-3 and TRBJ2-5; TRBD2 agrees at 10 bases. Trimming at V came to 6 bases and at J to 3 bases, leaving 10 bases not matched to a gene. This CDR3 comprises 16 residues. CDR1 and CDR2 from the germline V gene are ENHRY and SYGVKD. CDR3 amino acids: CAIRGRSLAGEETQYF. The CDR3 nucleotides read TGTGCCATCAGGGGTAGGAGTCTAGCGGGAGAAGAGACCCAGTACTTC.

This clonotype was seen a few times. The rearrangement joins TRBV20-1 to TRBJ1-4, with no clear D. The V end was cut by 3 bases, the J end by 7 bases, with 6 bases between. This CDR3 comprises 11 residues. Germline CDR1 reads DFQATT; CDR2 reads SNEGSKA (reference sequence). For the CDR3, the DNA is TGCAGTGCTAGTACCCTTGAAAAACTGTTTTTT. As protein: CSASTLEKLFF.

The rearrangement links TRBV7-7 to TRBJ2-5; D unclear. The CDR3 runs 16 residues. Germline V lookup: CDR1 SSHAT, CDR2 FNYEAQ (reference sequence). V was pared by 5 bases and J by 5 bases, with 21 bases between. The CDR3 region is CASSALFAEPLETQYF. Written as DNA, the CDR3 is TGTGCCAGCAGCGCCCTCTTCGCGGAGCCTCTGGAGACCCAGTACTTC.

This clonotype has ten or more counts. CDR3 sequence (DNA): TGTGCCAGCAGCCCAGGGGTCTCGGGGGCCAACGTCCTGACTTTC. Translation gives CASSPGVSGANVLTF. V usage is TRBV13 and J usage is TRBJ2-6; possible D gene TRBD1, 6 bases. This CDR3 is built from 15 residues. In germline, CDR1 is PRHDT, CDR2 FYEKMQ (reference sequence). The V end was cut by 5 bases, the J end by 4 bases, with 12 bases between.

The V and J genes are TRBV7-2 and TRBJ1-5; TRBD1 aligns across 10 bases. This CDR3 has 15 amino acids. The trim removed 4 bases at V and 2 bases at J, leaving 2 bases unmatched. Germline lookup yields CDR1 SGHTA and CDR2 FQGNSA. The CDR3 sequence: CASSWTGGGNQPQHF. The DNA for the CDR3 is TGTGCCAGCAGCTGGACAGGGGGAGGCAATCAGCCCCAGCATTTT.

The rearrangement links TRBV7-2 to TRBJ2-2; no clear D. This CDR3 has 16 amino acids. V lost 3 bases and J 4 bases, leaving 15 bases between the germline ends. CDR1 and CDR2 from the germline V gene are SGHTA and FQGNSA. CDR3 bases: TGTGCCAGCAGCTTGGATACATATACTTTCACCGGGGAGCTGTTTTTT. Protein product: CASSLDTYTFTGELFF. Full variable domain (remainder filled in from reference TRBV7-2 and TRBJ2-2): GAGVSQSPSNKVTEKGKDVELRCDPISGHTALYWYRQSLGQGLEFLIYFQGNSAPDKSGLPSDRFSAERTGGSVSTLTIQRTQQEDSAVYLCASSLDTYTFTGELFFGEGSRLTVL.

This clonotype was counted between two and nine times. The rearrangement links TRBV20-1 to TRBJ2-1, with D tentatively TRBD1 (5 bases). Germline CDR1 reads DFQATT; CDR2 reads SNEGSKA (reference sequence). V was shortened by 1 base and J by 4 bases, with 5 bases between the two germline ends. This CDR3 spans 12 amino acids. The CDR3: CSARGQYNEQFF. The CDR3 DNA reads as TGCAGTGCTAGAGGACAGTACAATGAGCAGTTCTTC.